This passage covers 2 T cell receptor beta chains from one sample sequenced in a study of blood T cell repertoires in COVID-19. The table came from immunoSEQ multiplex PCR; TCRdb's copy has only in-frame clones and leaves some out. The sample comprises about 360,000 clones, approximately 82% of which are singletons, and about 3% rests with the top ten. The specimen sequenced was peripheral blood. These TCRs come from a man aged 30-40 years with active or convalescent COVID-19.

V usage is TRBV6-5 and J usage is TRBJ2-7; the D gene is possibly TRBD1 (6 bases). This CDR3 has 14 amino acids. V was cut by 4 bases and J by 4 bases, with 14 bases left in between. The germline CDR1 and CDR2 sequences are MNHEY and SVGAGI. DNA for the CDR3: TGTGCCAGCAGTTGGGAACAGGGTTCGTACGAGCAGTACTTC. Its translation is CASSWEQGSYEQYF.

The chain employs TRBV18 and TRBJ1-5, with a weak D call TRBD1 (5 bases). The CDR3 runs to 16 residues. Germline CDR1 KGHSH, CDR2 LQKENI. V was cut by 4 bases and J by 1 base, with 14 bases left in between. The chain's CDR3 is CASSQFNAGSNQPQHF. The DNA for the CDR3 is TGTGCCAGCTCACAATTCAACGCAGGGAGCAATCAGCCCCAGCATTTT. Complete variable domain (other parts from reference TRBV18 and TRBJ1-5): NAGVMQNPRHLVRRRGQEARLRCSPMKGHSHVYWYRQLPEEGLKFMVYLQKENIIDESGMPKERFSAEFPKEGPSILRIQQVVRGDSAAYFCASSQFNAGSNQPQHFGDGTRLSIL.